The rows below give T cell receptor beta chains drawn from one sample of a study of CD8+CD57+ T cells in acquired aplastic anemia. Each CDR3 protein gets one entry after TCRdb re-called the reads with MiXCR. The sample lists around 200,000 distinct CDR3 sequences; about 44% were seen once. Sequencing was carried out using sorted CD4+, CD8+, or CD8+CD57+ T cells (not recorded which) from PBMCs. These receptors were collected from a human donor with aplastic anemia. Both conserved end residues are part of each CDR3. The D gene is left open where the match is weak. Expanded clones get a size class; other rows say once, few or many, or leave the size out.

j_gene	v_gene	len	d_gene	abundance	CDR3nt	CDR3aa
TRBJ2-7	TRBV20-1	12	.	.	TGCAGTGCTAGAGGGGGGGCCAACGAGCAGTACTTC	CSARGGANEQYF
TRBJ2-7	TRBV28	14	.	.	TGTGCCAGCAGCCTTTCTCAGTCCCCACCCGAGCAGTACTTC	CASSLSQSPPEQYF
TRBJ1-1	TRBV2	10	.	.	TGTGCCATCACGGGTCTTGAAGCTTTCTTT	CAITGLEAFF
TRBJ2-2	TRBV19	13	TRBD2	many	TGTGCCAGTAGTATTCGGGGGGCCGGGGAGCTGTTTTTT	CASSIRGAGELFF
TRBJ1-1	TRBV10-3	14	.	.	TGTGCCATCAGTGATTGGGGAATGAACACTGAAGCTTTCTTT	CAISDWGMNTEAFF
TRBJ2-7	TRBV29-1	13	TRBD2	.	TGCAGCGTTGACCGGGGGGGAAATTACGAGCAGTACTTC	CSVDRGGNYEQYF
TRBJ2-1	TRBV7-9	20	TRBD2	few	TGTGCCAGCAGCGGGGCCCCGGGACTAGCGGGGAAGGCCTCCTACAATGAGCAGTTCTTC	CASSGAPGLAGKASYNEQFF
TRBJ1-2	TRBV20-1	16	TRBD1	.	TGCAGTGCTAGGTTATCGTCGCAGGGGGCGAATTATGGCTACACCTTC	CSARLSSQGANYGYTF
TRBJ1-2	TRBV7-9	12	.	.	TGTGCCAGCAGTTGGGGGGCTGGGGGCTACACCTTC	CASSWGAGGYTF
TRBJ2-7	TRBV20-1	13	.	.	TGCAGTGCTAGGTCCAGCTTCTCCTACGAGCAGTACTTC	CSARSSFSYEQYF
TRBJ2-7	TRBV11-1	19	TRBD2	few	TGTGCCAGCAGCGTCCCTGTCCCTAGCGGGGGGGACCCTGGGTACGAGCAGTACTTC	CASSVPVPSGGDPGYEQYF
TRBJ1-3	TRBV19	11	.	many	TGTGCCAGTAGTTTAAGAAACACCATATATTTT	CASSLRNTIYF
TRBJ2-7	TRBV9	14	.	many	TGTGCCAGCAGCGTTTCGGGAACCCAATACGAGCAGTACTTC	CASSVSGTQYEQYF
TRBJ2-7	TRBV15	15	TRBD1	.	TGTGCCACCAGCAGAGTCTTGACAGGGGATTACGAGCAGTACTTC	CATSRVLTGDYEQYF
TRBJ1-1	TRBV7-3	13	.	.	TGTGCCAGCAGCTCCCGGACGAACACTGAAGCTTTCTTT	CASSSRTNTEAFF
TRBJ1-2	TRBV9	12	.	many	TGTGCCAGCAGCAAGGGGACCTATGGCTACACCTTC	CASSKGTYGYTF
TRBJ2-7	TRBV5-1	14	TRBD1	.	TGCGCCAGCAGCTTGGAGGGGGCTTCCTACGAGCAGTACTTC	CASSLEGASYEQYF
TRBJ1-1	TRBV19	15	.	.	TGTGCCAGTAGTACGATTACAGGGACTAACACTGAAGCTTTCTTT	CASSTITGTNTEAFF
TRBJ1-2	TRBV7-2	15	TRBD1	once	TGTGCCAGCAGCGATGCCGGGACAGGGGGCTATGGCTACACCTTC	CASSDAGTGGYGYTF
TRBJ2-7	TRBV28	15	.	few	TGTGCCAGTAGTTTGGGTAGGGCGAGCTCCTACGAGCAGTACTTC	CASSLGRASSYEQYF
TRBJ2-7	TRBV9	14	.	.	TGTGCCAGCAGCGTAGATCCCGTACTGAACGAGCAGTACTTC	CASSVDPVLNEQYF
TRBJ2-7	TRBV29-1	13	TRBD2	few	TGCAGCGTTGATGCGGGAGTGGGATACGAGCAGTACTTC	CSVDAGVGYEQYF
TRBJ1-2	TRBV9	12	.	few	TGTGCCAGCCTTACGACTAAATATGGCTACACCTTC	CASLTTKYGYTF
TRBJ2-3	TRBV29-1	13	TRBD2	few	TGCAGCGGCGGGGGTCTCAGCACAGATACGCAGTATTTT	CSGGGLSTDTQYF
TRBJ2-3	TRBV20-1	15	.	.	TGCAGTGCTAGAGAGGTTAGCGCTTGGACAGATACGCAGTATTTT	CSAREVSAWTDTQYF
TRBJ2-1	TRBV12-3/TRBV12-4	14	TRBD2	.	TGTGCCAGCACGAGAGCGGGGGGGTACAATGAGCAGTTCTTC	CASTRAGGYNEQFF
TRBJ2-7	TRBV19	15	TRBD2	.	TGTGCCAGTAGTTCGGCGGGAGGCCCATCCTACGAGCAGTACTTC	CASSSAGGPSYEQYF
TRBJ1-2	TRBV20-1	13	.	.	TGCAGTGCTAGAGCGGGGGAAGGCTATGGCTACACCTTC	CSARAGEGYGYTF
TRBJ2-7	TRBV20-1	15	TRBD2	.	TGCAGTGCTAGCCTTAGCGGGGGCCCATCCTACGAGCAGTACTTC	CSASLSGGPSYEQYF
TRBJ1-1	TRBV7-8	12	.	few	TGTGCCAGCAGCCAACTGAAGGGTGAAGCTTTCTTT	CASSQLKGEAFF
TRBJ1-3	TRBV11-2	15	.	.	TGTGCCAGCAGCTTTAATGGGGGCCCTGGAAACACCATATATTTT	CASSFNGGPGNTIYF
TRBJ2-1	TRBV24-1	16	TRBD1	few	TGTGCCACCAGTGAATTTCAGGGGGCGCCTTACAATGAGCAGTTCTTC	CATSEFQGAPYNEQFF
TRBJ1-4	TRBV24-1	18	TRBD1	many	TGTGCCACCAGTGCCCCTGGACAGGGAGAAAGGGATAATGAAAAACTGTTTTTT	CATSAPGQGERDNEKLFF
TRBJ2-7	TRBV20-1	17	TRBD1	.	TGCAGTGCTAGAGTTGGTTTGGGACAGGGGTCAACCTACGAGCAGTACTTC	CSARVGLGQGSTYEQYF
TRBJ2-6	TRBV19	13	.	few	TGTGCCAGTAGGCGGTCTGGGGCCAACGTCCTGACTTTC	CASRRSGANVLTF
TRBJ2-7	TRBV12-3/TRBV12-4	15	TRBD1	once	TGTGCCAGCGCCCCCAGGCAGGGGGCGAGGTACGAGCAGTACTTC	CASAPRQGARYEQYF
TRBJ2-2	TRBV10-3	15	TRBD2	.	TGTGCCATCAGTGAAAGTCGCGGGAGGACCGGGGAGCTGTTTTTT	CAISESRGRTGELFF
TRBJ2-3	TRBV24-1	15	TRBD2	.	TGTGCCACCAGTGAAATAGCGGGAGGGTCAGATACGCAGTATTTT	CATSEIAGGSDTQYF
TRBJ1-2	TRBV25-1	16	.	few	TGTGCCAGCAGTCCGTTGTCTGAAGGGCTTGACTATGGCTACACCTTC	CASSPLSEGLDYGYTF
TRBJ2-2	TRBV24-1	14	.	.	TGTGCCACCAGTGTGGGAGTCGGGTCTGGGGAGCTGTTTTTT	CATSVGVGSGELFF
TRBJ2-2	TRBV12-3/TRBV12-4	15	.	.	TGTGCCAGCAGTTCTGGCCGAGGGGGGACCGGGGAGCTGTTTTTT	CASSSGRGGTGELFF
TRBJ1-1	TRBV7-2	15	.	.	TGTGCCAGCAGGCTGGGGGTCAGCCGTAACACTGAAGCTTTCTTT	CASRLGVSRNTEAFF
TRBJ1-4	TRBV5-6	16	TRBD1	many	TGTGCCAGCAGCTTGGATCCGGGACAGAGAAATGAAAAACTGTTTTTT	CASSLDPGQRNEKLFF
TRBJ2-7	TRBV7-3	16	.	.	TGTGCCAGCAGCTCCCCCACGGAGGGGCCCTCCTACGAGCAGTACTTC	CASSSPTEGPSYEQYF
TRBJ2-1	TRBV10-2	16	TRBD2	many	TGCGCCAGCAGTGAGGTGACAGCGGGGGGCTACAATGAGCAGTTCTTC	CASSEVTAGGYNEQFF
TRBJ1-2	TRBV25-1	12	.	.	TGTGCCACCAGGAAAGGTGTAGGCGGCTACACCTTC	CATRKGVGGYTF
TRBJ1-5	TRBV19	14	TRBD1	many	TGTGCCAGTAGCAGGACAGGGATCAATCAGCCCCAGCATTTT	CASSRTGINQPQHF
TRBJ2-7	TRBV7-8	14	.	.	TGTGCCAGCAGCCCCCTCTTGTGGGGGCGAGAGCAGTACTTC	CASSPLLWGREQYF
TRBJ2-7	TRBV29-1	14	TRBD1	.	TGCAGCGTCGACCCGGGACAGGGGACTACGGAGCAGTACTTC	CSVDPGQGTTEQYF
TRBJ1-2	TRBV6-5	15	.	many	TGTGCCAGCAGTTACCAGGCAGGGAGAAGCTATGGCTACACCTTC	CASSYQAGRSYGYTF
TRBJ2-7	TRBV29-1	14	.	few	TGCAGCGTTATACAGGGATTCGACTCCTACGAGCAGTACTTC	CSVIQGFDSYEQYF